This T cell receptor beta chain was sequenced in a study of blood T cell repertoires in COVID-19 (dated by TCRdb to 2020 to 2021). For context, the study as a whole: Samples covering the acute and convalescent phases of COVID-19 were provided by collaborators in the United States, Italy and Spain. The material from the prospective study consisted of cDNA or gDNA derived from T cells, B-cell-depleted T cells, or PBMCs. Deeply sampled blood TCRbeta repertoires from subjects exposed to, actively infected with, or recovered from COVID-19 were included in the dataset. A freely available public database, intended as a resource for researchers studying the immune response to SARS-CoV-2, is where the repertoires were released. The samples were drawn from two sources: the first 160 participants of the ongoing ImmuneRACE study, and fewer than 1,500 subjects contributed by 6 global collaborators. A de-identified subject ID, COVID-19 status, age in years and sex were almost always included in the sample metadata. HLA class I and class II types, where available, came from metadata supplied by the sample provider rather than from assay-based typing. The paper's findings and limits, for the study overall: How much clinical and demographic metadata was included differed by source and by participant, and the metadata was provided uncurated.

The CDR3 holds 15 amino acids from the cysteine to the phenylalanine. The only DNA kept is the CDR3, 45 bases in frame from the first base. CDR1 and CDR2 are drawn from the germline V gene: SGHTA, FQGNSA. Relative to germline, V is missing 5 bases and J is missing 7 bases, with 10 bases of the junction outside any gene match. Collaborating institutions collected whole blood in K2EDTA tubes following their own protocols. For TCRbeta analysis, collaborators shipped samples as frozen whole blood, isolated PBMCs, or DNA extracted from either of those sample types. Of note for this clone: Its antigen remains undetermined. Within one base of it there is no much larger clone, and no base qualities were kept.

The immunoSEQ Assay, a bias-controlled multiplex PCR, was used to amplify TCRbeta CDR3 regions from genomic DNA. The paper's processing steps were these. Nucleated cell counts per sample were estimated from amplification of reference gene primers within the assay. Sequence reads were collapsed and filtered to measure the absolute abundance of every unique TCRbeta CDR3 rearrangement. For each sample, productive Simpson clonality was calculated as the square root of Simpson's diversity index over productive rearrangements. Sourced from immuneACCESS, this table was stored by TCRdb with only in-frame sequences that have V and J called. A share of the clones is absent; for the studies checked, an unresolved V gene accounts for under half, and the remainder has no known explanation. That table furnishes V, J and clone size, whereas the DNA furnished D and trimming. The sample table shows 79,000 or so clones, and approximately 86% are seen once. The biggest ten clones account for roughly a sixth of the sample.

The sequenced material came from peripheral blood. Recombination joined TRBV7-2 with TRBJ2-2; TRBD1 fits 7 bases in the junction. The TCR originated in a human donor in a cohort sampled during active COVID-19. The CDR3 corresponds to CASSPQGGVDGELFF. The nucleotide sequence is given as TGTGCCAGCAGCCCCCAAGGGGGCGTAGACGGGGAGCTGTTTTTT.